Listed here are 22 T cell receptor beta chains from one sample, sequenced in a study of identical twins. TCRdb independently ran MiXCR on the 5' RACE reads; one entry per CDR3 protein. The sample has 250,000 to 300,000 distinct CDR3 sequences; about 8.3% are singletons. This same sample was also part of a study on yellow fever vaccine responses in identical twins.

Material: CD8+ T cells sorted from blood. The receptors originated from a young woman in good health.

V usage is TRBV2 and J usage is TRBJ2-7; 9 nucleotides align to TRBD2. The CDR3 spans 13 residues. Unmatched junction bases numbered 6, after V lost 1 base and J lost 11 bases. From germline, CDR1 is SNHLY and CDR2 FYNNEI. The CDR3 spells CASSEGLGTSKYF. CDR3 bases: TGTGCCAGCAGTGAAGGGCTAGGGACTAGCAAGTACTTC.

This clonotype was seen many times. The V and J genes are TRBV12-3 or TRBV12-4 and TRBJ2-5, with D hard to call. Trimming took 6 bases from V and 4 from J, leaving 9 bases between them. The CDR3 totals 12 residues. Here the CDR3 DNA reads TGTGCCAGCAGCTCCCCGCTAGAGACCCAGTACTTC. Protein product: CASSSPLETQYF.

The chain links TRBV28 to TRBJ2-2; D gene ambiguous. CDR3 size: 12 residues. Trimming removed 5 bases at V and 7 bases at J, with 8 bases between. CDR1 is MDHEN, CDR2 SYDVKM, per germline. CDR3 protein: CASSPNLGELFF. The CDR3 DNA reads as TGTGCCAGCAGTCCAAATCTCGGGGAGCTGTTTTTT.

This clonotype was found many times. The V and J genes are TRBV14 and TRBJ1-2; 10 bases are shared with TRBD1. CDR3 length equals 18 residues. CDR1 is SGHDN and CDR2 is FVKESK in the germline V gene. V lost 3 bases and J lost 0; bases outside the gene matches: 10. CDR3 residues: CASSHLQGQGETNYGYTF. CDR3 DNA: TGTGCCAGCAGCCACTTACAAGGACAGGGGGAGACTAACTATGGCTACACCTTC.

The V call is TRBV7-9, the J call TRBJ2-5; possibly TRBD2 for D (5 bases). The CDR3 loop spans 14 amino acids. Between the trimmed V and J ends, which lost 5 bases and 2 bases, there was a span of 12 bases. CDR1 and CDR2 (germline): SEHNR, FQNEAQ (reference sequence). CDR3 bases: TGTGCCAGCAGCGAGAGCGGAGTACAAGAGACCCAGTACTTC. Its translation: CASSESGVQETQYF.

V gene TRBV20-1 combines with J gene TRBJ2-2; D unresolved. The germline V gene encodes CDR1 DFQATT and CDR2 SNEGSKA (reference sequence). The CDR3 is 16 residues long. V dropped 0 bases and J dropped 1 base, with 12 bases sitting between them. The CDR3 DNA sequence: TGCAGTGCTAGAGATATGTACTTACAGAACACCGGGGAGCTGTTTTTT. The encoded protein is CSARDMYLQNTGELFF.

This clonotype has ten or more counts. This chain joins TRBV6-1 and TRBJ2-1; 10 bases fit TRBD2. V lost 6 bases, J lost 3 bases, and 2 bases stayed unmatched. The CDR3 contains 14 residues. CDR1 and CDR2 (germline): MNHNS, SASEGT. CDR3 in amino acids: CASRGTSDYNEQFF. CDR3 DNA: TGTGCCAGCAGAGGGACTAGCGACTACAATGAGCAGTTCTTC.

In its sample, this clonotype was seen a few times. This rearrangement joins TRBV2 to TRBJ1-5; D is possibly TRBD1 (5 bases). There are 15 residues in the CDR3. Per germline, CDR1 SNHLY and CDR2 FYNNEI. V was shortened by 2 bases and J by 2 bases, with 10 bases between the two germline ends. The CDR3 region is CASSELGGGNQPQHF. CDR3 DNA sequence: TGTGCCAGCAGTGAATTGGGGGGTGGCAATCAGCCCCAGCATTTT.

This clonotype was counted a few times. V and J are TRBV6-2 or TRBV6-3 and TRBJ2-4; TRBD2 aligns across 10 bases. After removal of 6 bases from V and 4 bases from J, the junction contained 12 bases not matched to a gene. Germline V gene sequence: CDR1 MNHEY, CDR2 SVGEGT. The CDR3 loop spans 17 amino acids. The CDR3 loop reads CASSRSPGLAVKNIQYF. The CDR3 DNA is TGTGCCAGCAGCCGCTCCCCCGGACTAGCGGTAAAAAACATTCAGTACTTC.

The CDR3 is CASSLLAAGASYEQYF. CDR3 sequence (DNA): TGTGCCAGCAGCTTGCTTGCGGCGGGGGCATCCTACGAGCAGTACTTC. The chain uses TRBV7-9 and TRBJ2-7, with a tentative D call TRBD2 (7 bases). In germline, CDR1 is SEHNR, CDR2 FQNEAQ (reference sequence). V was shortened by 3 bases and J by 1 base, with 16 bases between the two germline ends. The CDR3 is 16 amino acids.

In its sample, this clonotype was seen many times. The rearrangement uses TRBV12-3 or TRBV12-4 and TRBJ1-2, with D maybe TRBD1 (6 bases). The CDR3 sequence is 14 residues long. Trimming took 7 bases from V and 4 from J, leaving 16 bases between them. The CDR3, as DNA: TGTGCCAGCACCCGATCAGGGGCAGCCTATGGCTACACCTTC. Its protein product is CASTRSGAAYGYTF.

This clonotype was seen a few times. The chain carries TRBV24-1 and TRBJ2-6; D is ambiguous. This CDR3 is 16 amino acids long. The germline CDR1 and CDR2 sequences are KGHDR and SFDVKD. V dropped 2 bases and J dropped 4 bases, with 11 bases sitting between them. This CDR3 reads CATSDWGLPGANVLTF. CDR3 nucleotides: TGTGCCACCAGTGATTGGGGATTGCCCGGGGCCAACGTCCTGACTTTC.

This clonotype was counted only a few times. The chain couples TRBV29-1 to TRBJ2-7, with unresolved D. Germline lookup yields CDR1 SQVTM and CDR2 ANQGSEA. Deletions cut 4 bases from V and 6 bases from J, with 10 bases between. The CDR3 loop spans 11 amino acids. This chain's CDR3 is CSVGGSLEQYF. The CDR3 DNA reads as TGCAGCGTTGGGGGTAGCCTCGAGCAGTACTTC.

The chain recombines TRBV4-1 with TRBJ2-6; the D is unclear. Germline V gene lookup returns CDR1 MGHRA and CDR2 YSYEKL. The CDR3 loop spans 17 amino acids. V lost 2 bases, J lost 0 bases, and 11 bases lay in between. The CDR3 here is CASSQRFLRSGANVLTF. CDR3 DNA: TGCGCCAGCAGCCAAAGGTTTTTGCGCTCTGGGGCCAACGTCCTGACTTTC.

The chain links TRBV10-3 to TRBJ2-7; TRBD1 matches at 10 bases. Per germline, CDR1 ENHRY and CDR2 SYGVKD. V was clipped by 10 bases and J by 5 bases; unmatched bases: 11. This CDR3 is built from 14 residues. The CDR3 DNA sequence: TGTGCCACGCAGGGTCGGGACAGGGGCCACGAGCAGTACTTC. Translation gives CATQGRDRGHEQYF.

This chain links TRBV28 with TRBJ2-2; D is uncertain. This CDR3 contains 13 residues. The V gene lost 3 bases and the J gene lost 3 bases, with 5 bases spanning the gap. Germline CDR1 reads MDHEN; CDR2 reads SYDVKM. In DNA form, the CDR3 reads TGTGCCAGCAGTTTTACAGACACCGGGGAGCTGTTTTTT. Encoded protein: CASSFTDTGELFF.

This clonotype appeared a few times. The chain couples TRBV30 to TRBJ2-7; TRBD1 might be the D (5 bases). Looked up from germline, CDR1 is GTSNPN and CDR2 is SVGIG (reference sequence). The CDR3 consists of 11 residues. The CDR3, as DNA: TGTGCTCCGGACAAGACCTACGAGCAGTACTTC. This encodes CAPDKTYEQYF. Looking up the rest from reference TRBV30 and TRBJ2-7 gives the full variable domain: SQTIHQWPATLVQPVGSPLSLECTVEGTSNPNLYWYRQAAGRGLQLLFYSVGIGQISSEVPQNLSASRPQDRQFILSSKKLLLSDSGFYLCAPDKTYEQYFGPGTRLTVT.

The CDR3 DNA is TGTGCCAGCGGAGCGGTGTCAACTAATGAAAAACTGTTTTTT. Its protein product is CASGAVSTNEKLFF. The chain recombines TRBV5-5 with TRBJ1-4; D not certain. Germline V lookup: CDR1 SGHKS, CDR2 YYEKEE (reference sequence). With 7 bases removed from V and 0 bases from J, the gap between germline ends came to 10 bases. The CDR3 spans 14 residues.

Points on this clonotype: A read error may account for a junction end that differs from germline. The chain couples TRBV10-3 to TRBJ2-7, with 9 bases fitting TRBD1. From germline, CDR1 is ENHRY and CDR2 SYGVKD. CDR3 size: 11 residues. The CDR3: CATVQGAEISF. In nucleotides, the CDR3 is TGTGCCACTGTACAGGGGGCGGAGATTAGTTTC.

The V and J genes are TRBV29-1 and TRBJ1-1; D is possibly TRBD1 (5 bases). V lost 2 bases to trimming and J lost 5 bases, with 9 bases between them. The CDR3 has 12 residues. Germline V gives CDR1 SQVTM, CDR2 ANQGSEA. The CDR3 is CSVEIGVTEAFF. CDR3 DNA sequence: TGCAGCGTTGAAATAGGGGTGACTGAAGCTTTCTTT.

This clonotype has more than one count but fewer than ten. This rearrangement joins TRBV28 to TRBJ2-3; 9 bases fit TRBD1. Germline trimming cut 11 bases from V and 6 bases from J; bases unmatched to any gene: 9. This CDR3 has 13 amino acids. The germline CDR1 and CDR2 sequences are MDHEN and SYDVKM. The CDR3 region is CASRDRVGDTQYF. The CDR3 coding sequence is TGTGCCTCTCGGGACAGGGTCGGGGATACGCAGTATTTT.

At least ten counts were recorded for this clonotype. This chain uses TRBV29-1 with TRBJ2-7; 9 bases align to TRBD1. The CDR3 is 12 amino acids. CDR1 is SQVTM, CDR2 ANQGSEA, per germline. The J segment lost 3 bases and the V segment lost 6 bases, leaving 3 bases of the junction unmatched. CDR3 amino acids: CSVGDRDYEQYF. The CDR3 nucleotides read TGCAGCGTCGGGGACAGGGACTACGAGCAGTACTTC.